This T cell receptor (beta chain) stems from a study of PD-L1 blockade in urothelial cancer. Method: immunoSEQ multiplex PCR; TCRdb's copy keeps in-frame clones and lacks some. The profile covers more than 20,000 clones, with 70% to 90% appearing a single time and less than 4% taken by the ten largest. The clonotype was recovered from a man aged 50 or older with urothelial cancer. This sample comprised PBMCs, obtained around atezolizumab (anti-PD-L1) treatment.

CDR3 sequence reads: CASSLEGEGQPQHF. The CDR3 bases are TGCGCCAGCAGCTTGGAAGGGGAGGGTCAGCCCCAGCATTTT. This chain links TRBV5-1 with TRBJ1-5; possibly TRBD1 for D (5 bases). Trimming shortened V by 0 bases and J by 6 bases, and 10 bases separated the two germline ends. The CDR3 covers 14 residues. Germline V lookup: CDR1 SGHRS, CDR2 YFSETQ.